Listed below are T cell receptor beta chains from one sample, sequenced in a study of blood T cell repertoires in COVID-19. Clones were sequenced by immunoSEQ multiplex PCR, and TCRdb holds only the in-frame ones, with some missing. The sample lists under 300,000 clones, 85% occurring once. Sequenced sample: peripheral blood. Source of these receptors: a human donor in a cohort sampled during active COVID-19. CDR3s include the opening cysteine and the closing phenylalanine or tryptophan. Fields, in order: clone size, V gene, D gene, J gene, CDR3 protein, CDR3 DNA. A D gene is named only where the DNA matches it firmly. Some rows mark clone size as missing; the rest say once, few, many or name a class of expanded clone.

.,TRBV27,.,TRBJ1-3,CASKGGVSGNTIYF,TGTGCCAGCAAGGGAGGAGTCTCTGGAAACACCATATATTTT
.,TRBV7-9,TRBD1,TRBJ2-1,CASSPGTGVLNEQFF,TGTGCCAGCAGCCCAGGGACAGGAGTTTTGAATGAGCAGTTCTTC
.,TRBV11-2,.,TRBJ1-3,CASSLRRAVATANTIYF,TGTGCCAGCAGCCTCCGACGGGCTGTGGCGACAGCTAACACCATATATTTT
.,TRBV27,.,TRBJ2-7,CASSLEAGVGYEQYF,TGTGCCAGCAGTTTGGAGGCTGGGGTCGGCTACGAGCAGTACTTC
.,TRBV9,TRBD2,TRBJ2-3,CASSPSAGVSDTQYF,TGTGCCAGCAGCCCCTCTGCGGGAGTGTCAGATACGCAGTATTTT
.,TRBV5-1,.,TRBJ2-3,CASSTQVSTDTQYF,TGCGCCAGCAGCACACAGGTTAGCACAGATACGCAGTATTTT
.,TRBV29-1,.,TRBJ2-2,CSVALRESGELFF,TGCAGCGTCGCCCTGAGGGAATCAGGGGAGCTGTTTTTT
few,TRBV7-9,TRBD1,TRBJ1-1,CASSLGTGETEAFF,TGTGCCAGCAGCTTAGGGACAGGGGAAACTGAAGCTTTCTTT
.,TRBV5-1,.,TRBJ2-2,CASSLGGYGSGELFF,TGCGCCAGCAGCTTGGGAGGGTATGGTTCCGGGGAGCTGTTTTTT
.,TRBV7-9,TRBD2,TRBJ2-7,CASSVGASGGNEQYF,TGTGCCAGCAGCGTCGGGGCTAGCGGGGGAAACGAGCAGTACTTC
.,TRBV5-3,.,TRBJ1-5,CARSFLYSNQPQHF,TGTGCCAGAAGCTTTCTGTATAGCAATCAGCCCCAGCATTTT
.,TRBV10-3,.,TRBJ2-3,CAIKASTLRDPDTQYF,TGTGCCATCAAGGCTTCGACTTTGCGGGATCCAGATACGCAGTATTTT
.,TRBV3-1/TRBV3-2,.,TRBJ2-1,CASSQIGEQFF,TGTGCCAGCAGCCAAATCGGTGAGCAGTTCTTC
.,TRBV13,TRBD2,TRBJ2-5,CASSLDLAGKETQYF,TGTGCCAGCAGCTTAGACCTAGCGGGAAAAGAGACCCAGTACTTC
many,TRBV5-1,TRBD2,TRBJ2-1,CASGLGGFDEQFF,TGCGCCAGCGGACTAGGTGGTTTCGATGAGCAGTTCTTC
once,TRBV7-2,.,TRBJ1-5,CASSPGHVNQPQHF,TGTGCCAGCAGCCCCGGACACGTCAATCAGCCCCAGCATTTT
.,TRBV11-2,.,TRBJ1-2,CASSSPVRSYGYTF,TGTGCCAGCAGCTCACCCGTGAGATCCTATGGCTACACCTTC